The 27 T cell receptor beta chains below were found in one sample sequenced in a study of regulatory T cells in long-lasting Graves disease. Researchers made TCR beta libraries by using iRepertoire HTBI primers and running Arm-PCR on CDR3 regions. Via MiXCR, TCRdb re-called the multiplex PCR reads, giving one row per CDR3 protein. The data hold 680,000 or so distinct CDR3 sequences, with 15% to 20% observed a single time. Documented time point: newly diagnosed GD, antithyroid drugs for less than 3 months. There was RNA extracted from PBMCs, and the TCR library was made from it. These records were also assigned to another study, of T cells in Graves' hyperthyroidism and ophthalmopathy.

The starting material was peripheral blood mononuclear cells (PBMCs), obtained at new diagnosis, from a patient treated with antithyroid drugs. These receptors were obtained from a woman aged 25-40 years with Graves disease.

This clonotype was seen more than once but under ten times. The missing conserved phenylalanine or tryptophan at the end of this CDR3 makes a read error likely. The chain combines TRBV2 with TRBJ2-2; no firm D call. Trimming took off 7 bases at V and 6 bases at J, with 15 bases between the two ends. CDR3 size: 14 residues. Germline CDR1 is SNHLY and CDR2 is FYNNEI. The CDR3 reads CASTEHDFSGELFS. The CDR3 coding sequence is TGTGCCAGCACCGAACATGACTTTTCCGGGGAGCTGTTTTCT.

Ten or more counts support this clonotype. The V call is TRBV24-1, the J call TRBJ2-5; D is perhaps TRBD1 (7 bases). The CDR3 loop spans 15 amino acids. CDR1 and CDR2 (germline): KGHDR, SFDVKD. Trimming cost V 5 bases and J 1 base, with 13 bases left between them. CDR3 coding DNA: TGTGCCACCAGTGCCGGGGGACAGCCCCAAGAGACCCAGTACTTC. Translating gives CATSAGGQPQETQYF.

This clonotype came up many times. This sequence joins TRBV28 and TRBJ2-7, with a weak D call TRBD2 (5 bases). The V and J ends lost 8 bases and 0 bases respectively, with 14 bases between them. The germline V gene encodes CDR1 MDHEN and CDR2 SYDVKM. The CDR3 is 14 amino acids. CDR3: CASDSPGSSYEQYF. The CDR3 nucleotides are TGTGCCAGCGATTCGCCGGGATCCTCCTACGAGCAGTACTTC. The variable domain in full, with the rest retrieved from reference TRBV28 and TRBJ2-7, is DVKVTQSSRYLVKRTGEKVFLECVQDMDHENMFWYRQDPGLGLRLIYFSYDVKMKEKGDIPEGYSVSREKKERFSLILESASTNQTSMYLCASDSPGSSYEQYFGPGTRLTVT.

This clonotype was recorded at least ten times. The rearrangement links TRBV28 to TRBJ2-7; weak D call: TRBD2 (6 bases). V lost 4 bases to trimming and J lost 2 bases, with 15 bases between them. Per germline, CDR1 MDHEN and CDR2 SYDVKM. The CDR3 loop spans 15 amino acids. The CDR3 loop reads CASSSPGLKTYEQYF. Here the CDR3 DNA reads TGTGCCAGCAGTTCACCGGGACTCAAAACCTACGAGCAGTACTTC.

This clonotype was detected ten times or more. This chain connects TRBV5-1 to TRBJ2-3; TRBD2 matches 9 bases. V trimming: 9 bases; J trimming: 0 bases; junction bases outside the gene matches: 17. CDR3 length: 18 residues. Per the germline V gene, CDR1 is SGHRS and CDR2 is YFSETQ. In DNA form, the CDR3 reads TGCGCCACCGCGGTCGGGCTAGCGGGGACTACTAGCACAGATACGCAGTATTTT. It is translated as CATAVGLAGTTSTDTQYF. The full variable domain, its missing parts supplied by reference TRBV5-1 and TRBJ2-3, is KAGVTQTPRYLIKTRGQQVTLSCSPISGHRSVSWYQQTPGQGLQFLFEYFSETQRNKGNFPGRFSGRQFSNSRSEMNVSTLELGDSALYLCATAVGLAGTTSTDTQYFGPGTRLTVL.

This clonotype was recorded many times. The rearrangement uses TRBV27 and TRBJ1-4; possible D gene TRBD1, 5 bases. The CDR3 has 16 residues. Germline CDR1 is MNHEY and CDR2 is SMNVEV (reference sequence). V lost 5 bases to trimming and J lost 4 bases, with 17 bases between them. The CDR3 coding sequence is TGTGCCAGCAGTCATGGCCCACAGGAACTTAATGAAAAACTGTTTTTT. Protein product: CASSHGPQELNEKLFF.

This clonotype showed up many times. This chain uses TRBV28 with TRBJ2-1, with TRBD1 identical over 9 bases. This CDR3 contains 15 residues. Germline CDR1 and CDR2: MDHEN and SYDVKM. V trimming: 4 bases; J trimming: 4 bases; junction bases outside the gene matches: 5. CDR3 in DNA: TGTGCCAGCAGTTGGGCCGGGACAGGGTACAATGAGCAGTTCTTC. Its protein is CASSWAGTGYNEQFF. Using reference TRBV28 and TRBJ2-1 for the parts outside the CDR3, the full variable domain is DVKVTQSSRYLVKRTGEKVFLECVQDMDHENMFWYRQDPGLGLRLIYFSYDVKMKEKGDIPEGYSVSREKKERFSLILESASTNQTSMYLCASSWAGTGYNEQFFGPGTRLTVL.

The table lists this clonotype with many counts. The chain joins TRBV2 to TRBJ1-4; 7 bases fit TRBD1. The CDR3 contains 12 residues. V shed 5 bases, J shed 7 bases, and the junction held 1 base outside the gene matches. The germline CDR1 and CDR2 sequences are SNHLY and FYNNEI. DNA of the CDR3: TGTGCCAGCAGTAGGGGGCCTGAAAAACTGTTTTTT. Amino acids: CASSRGPEKLFF.

This clonotype was observed a handful of times. The V gene is TRBV6-2 or TRBV6-3, the J gene TRBJ1-1; TRBD1 agrees at 7 bases. The CDR3 length is 14 residues. The germline V gene has CDR1 MNHEY and CDR2 SVGEGT. Trimming took 4 bases from V and 5 from J; bases not matched to a gene: 7. This CDR3 is CASSSSRTGTEAFF. As DNA, the CDR3 is TGTGCCAGCAGTTCTTCCCGGACAGGAACTGAAGCTTTCTTT.

This rearrangement joins TRBV11-2 to TRBJ2-1; 16 positions agree with TRBD2. V lost 1 base, J lost 8 bases, and 8 bases stayed unmatched. CDR1 and CDR2 (germline): SGHAT, FQNNGV. This CDR3 is 18 amino acids long. For the CDR3, the DNA is TGTGCCAGCAGCTTAGTGGGACTAGCGGGAGGGCTAAGGGATGAGCAGTTCTTC. This gives the protein CASSLVGLAGGLRDEQFF.

This clonotype was seen more than once but under ten times. The chain combines TRBV12-3 or TRBV12-4 with TRBJ2-4; 7 nucleotides align to TRBD1. After removal of 5 bases from V and 3 bases from J, the junction contained 7 bases not matched to a gene. The CDR3 has 15 residues. The CDR3 DNA sequence: TGTGCCAGCAGTCGAGCCGGGACAGACAAAAACATTCAGTACTTC. Translated: CASSRAGTDKNIQYF.

This chain links TRBV27 with TRBJ2-3; no reliable D call. CDR1 MNHEY and CDR2 SMNVEV come from the germline V gene (reference sequence). The CDR3 has 16 amino acids. Trimming removed 6 bases at V and 0 bases at J, with 16 bases between. DNA of the CDR3: TGTGCCAGCAGAATTCAGTGGGCACTTAGCACAGATACGCAGTATTTT. Amino acid sequence: CASRIQWALSTDTQYF.

J is TRBJ1-5 and V is TRBV12-3 or TRBV12-4; TRBD1 matches at 10 bases. With 2 bases clipped from V and 2 bases from J, the junction kept 9 bases outside the gene matches. The CDR3 covers 18 residues. The CDR3 bases are TGTGCCAGCAGTTTATATTACGGGACAGGGGCGGGCAATCAGCCCCAGCATTTT. It specifies CASSLYYGTGAGNQPQHF.

This clonotype was counted only a few times. V is TRBV5-1 and J is TRBJ1-1; D is undetermined. The CDR3 runs 15 residues. Germline V gene data show CDR1 as SGHRS and CDR2 as YFSETQ. Trimming pared 0 bases from V and 0 bases from J, leaving 9 bases between. The CDR3 region is CASSLDPLMNTEAFF. As DNA, the CDR3 is TGCGCCAGCAGCTTGGACCCTCTCATGAACACTGAAGCTTTCTTT.

This clonotype was counted ten times or more. J is TRBJ2-7 and V is TRBV12-3 or TRBV12-4; 9 bases line up with TRBD1. The CDR3 contains 13 residues. With V trimmed by 6 bases and J by 2 bases, 2 bases remained unmatched. CDR3 region: CASSRDRAYEQYF. CDR3 nucleotides: TGTGCCAGCAGCCGGGACAGGGCCTACGAGCAGTACTTC.

The rearrangement links TRBV27 to TRBJ1-2; the D is unclear. Germline V gene data show CDR1 as MNHEY and CDR2 as SMNVEV (reference sequence). This CDR3 has 15 residues. V shed 4 bases and J shed 8 bases, with 20 bases lying between them. The CDR3 DNA reads TGTGCCAGCAGTTCAAGCACGGGCTGGGTGTCGGGCTACACCTTC. This codes for CASSSSTGWVSGYTF.

The rearrangement links TRBV20-1 to TRBJ2-7, with TRBD1 identical over 7 bases. The trim removed 0 bases at V and 0 bases at J, leaving 8 bases unmatched. The length of the CDR3 is 16 residues. Germline V CDR1 and CDR2: DFQATT, SNEGSKA (reference sequence). The CDR3 region is CSAREPSGQSSYEQYF. As DNA, the CDR3 is TGCAGTGCTAGAGAACCCTCGGGACAGAGCTCCTACGAGCAGTACTTC.

This clonotype was found a few times. The rearrangement uses TRBV5-5 and TRBJ1-2, with a possible D match to TRBD1 (5 bases). CDR1 is SGHKS and CDR2 is YYEKEE in the germline V gene (reference sequence). With 2 bases removed from V and 8 bases from J, the gap between germline ends came to 13 bases. This CDR3 spans 13 amino acids. The CDR3 nucleotides read TGTGCCAGCAGCTTTGGGGGTATGGGAGGCTACACCTTC. Its translation is CASSFGGMGGYTF. The full variable domain, with the rest looked up from reference TRBV5-5 and TRBJ1-2, is DAGVTQSPTHLIKTRGQQVTLRCSPISGHKSVSWYQQVLGQGPQFIFQYYEKEERGRGNFPDRFSARQFPNYSSELNVNALLLGDSALYLCASSFGGMGGYTFGSGTRLTVV.

This clonotype occurred a few times. The gene calls are TRBV7-8 and TRBJ2-5; maybe TRBD1 (7 bases). This CDR3 has 15 amino acids. V lost 0 bases and J lost 5, with 13 bases in between. Per the germline V gene, CDR1 is SGHVS and CDR2 is FQNEAQ. The CDR3 nucleotides read TGTGCCAGCAGCTTAGCGGAGGGGGCGATGGAGACCCAGTACTTC. Amino acids: CASSLAEGAMETQYF.

This sequence joins TRBV15 and TRBJ2-1; the D gene is possibly TRBD2 (5 bases). Trimming shortened V by 6 bases and J by 1 base, and 10 bases separated the two germline ends. The CDR3 extends over 14 amino acids. Germline lookup yields CDR1 LNHNV and CDR2 YYDKDF (reference sequence). CDR3 nucleotide sequence: TGTGCCACCAGGGTCCAGCGGTCCTACAATGAGCAGTTCTTC. This codes for CATRVQRSYNEQFF. Variable domain in full (rest from reference TRBV15 and TRBJ2-1): DAMVIQNPRYQVTQFGKPVTLSCSQTLNHNVMYWYQQKSSQAPKLLFHYYDKDFNNEADTPDNFQSRRPNTSFCFLDIRSPGLGDTAMYLCATRVQRSYNEQFFGPGTRLTVL.

Many counts were recorded for this clonotype. The V and J genes are TRBV29-1 and TRBJ2-1; TRBD2 might be the D (5 bases). Germline CDR1 SQVTM, CDR2 ANQGSEA. CDR3 length: 13 amino acids. V shed 4 bases and J shed 5 bases, with 12 bases lying between them. CDR3 residues: CSVAREPDNEQFF. The CDR3 bases are TGCAGCGTTGCGAGGGAACCGGACAATGAGCAGTTCTTC.

This clonotype showed up just a few times. The CDR3 spells CASSQGGSNYGYTF. Here the CDR3 DNA reads TGTGCCAGCAGCCAGGGGGGATCTAACTATGGCTACACCTTC. V gene TRBV3-1 combines with J gene TRBJ1-2, with a possible D match to TRBD1 (5 bases). V lost 3 bases and J lost 0, with 8 bases in between. This CDR3 is built from 14 residues. Germline CDR1 and CDR2: LGHDT and YNNKEL (reference sequence).

As to this clonotype: A junction boundary mismatches the germline segment, possibly from a read error. The chain couples TRBV18 to TRBJ2-1, with 9 bases matching TRBD2. Germline V lookup: CDR1 KGHSH, CDR2 LQKENI. This CDR3 is 12 amino acids long. CDR3 loop: CASSPGTSWGIF. In nucleotides, the CDR3 is TGTGCCAGCTCACCCGGGACTAGCTGGGGGATCTTC.

The V call is TRBV6-1, the J call TRBJ2-3; 9 bases align to TRBD2. From germline, CDR1 is MNHNS and CDR2 SASEGT. The CDR3 covers 15 residues. Trimming at V came to 8 bases and at J to 6 bases, leaving 12 bases not matched to a gene. Here the CDR3 DNA reads TGTGCCAGCCTACGGAGCGGGAGGTATGGCGATACGCAGTATTTT. Protein sequence: CASLRSGRYGDTQYF.

The gene calls are TRBV28 and TRBJ1-2; D uncertain. V was clipped by 6 bases and J by 8 bases, with 16 bases between them. Per germline, CDR1 MDHEN and CDR2 SYDVKM. There are 13 residues in the CDR3. CDR3 in DNA: TGTGCCAGCAGGGTCCTCGGGCGCGGAGGCTACACCTTC. Residues: CASRVLGRGGYTF.

This clonotype was observed a handful of times. This chain joins TRBV7-3 and TRBJ2-7; a possible D gene is TRBD2 (6 bases). The germline V gene encodes CDR1 SGHTA and CDR2 FQGTGA. This CDR3 region has 15 residues. V was cut by 1 base and J by 4 bases, with 14 bases left in between. The CDR3 DNA sequence: TGTGCCAGCAGCTTAATACCCGGGGGTAGGTACGAGCAGTACTTC. Translating it yields CASSLIPGGRYEQYF.

The chain carries TRBV6-1 and TRBJ1-2, with 7 bases that match TRBD1. The CDR3 is 15 residues long. V was clipped by 6 bases and J by 6 bases; unmatched bases: 13. Germline CDR1 reads MNHNS; CDR2 reads SASEGT. DNA of the CDR3: TGTGCCAGCAGCTTGAGACAGGGCATTAGGGATGGCTACACCTTC. Its protein is CASSLRQGIRDGYTF.